Below are 21 T cell receptor beta chains sequenced from a single sample in a study of OX40 agonist ivuxolimab in advanced cancers. TCRdb's table, derived via immunoSEQ multiplex PCR, lists solely in-frame clones and lacks some. The sample includes approximately 84,000 clones, 80% to 90% of them seen just once. The specimen comprised CD4+ or CD8+ T cells sorted from blood, sampled in a trial of the OX40 agonist ivuxolimab. The receptors originated from an adult with an advanced solid tumor such as melanoma, head and neck, liver or kidney cancer.

This rearrangement joins TRBV7-8 to TRBJ2-4, with a weak D call TRBD2 (6 bases). V lost 5 bases, J lost 0 bases, and 23 bases lay in between. Looked up from germline, CDR1 is SGHVS and CDR2 is FQNEAQ. CDR3 length: 19 residues. The DNA of the CDR3 is TGTGCCAGCAGCCCTCTCCAGCGGGCGTGGGTGAGAGCCAAAAACATTCAGTACTTC. This gives the protein CASSPLQRAWVRAKNIQYF.

The V call is TRBV5-1, the J call TRBJ2-3, with 7 positions matching TRBD1. J gave up 9 bases and V 7 bases, and 17 bases lay outside the gene matches. Germline V gives CDR1 SGHRS, CDR2 YFSETQ. This CDR3 has 15 residues. The CDR3, as DNA: TGCGCCAGCGATCCTGGACAGGCCAACTGGGGGACGCAGTATTTT. It translates to CASDPGQANWGTQYF.

The chain combines TRBV23-1 with TRBJ1-6, with unresolved D. TRBV23-1 is an ORF for which the function is uncertain. V shed 2 bases and J shed 7 bases, with 27 bases lying between them. This CDR3 comprises 20 residues. This CDR3 is CASSQTSRTRASPVNSPLHF. The CDR3 region has the DNA TGCGCCAGCAGTCAAACCAGCCGAACGAGGGCGTCTCCCGTAAATTCACCCCTCCACTTT.

The chain recombines TRBV28 with TRBJ2-3; 12 bases agree with TRBD2. This CDR3 spans 15 amino acids. J lost 5 bases, V lost 4 bases, and 4 bases had no gene match. Germline CDR1 is MDHEN and CDR2 is SYDVKM. The CDR3 loop reads CASSYLAGGLDTQYF. The CDR3 DNA is TGTGCCAGCAGTTATCTAGCGGGGGGGCTAGATACGCAGTATTTT.

The sample holds a few counts of this clone. The chain recombines TRBV2 with TRBJ1-1; 9 bases are shared with TRBD1. The V segment lost 8 bases and the J segment 5 bases; nucleotides outside the gene matches: 6. There are 13 residues in the CDR3. Germline loops: CDR1 SNHLY, CDR2 FYNNEI. The CDR3 loop reads CASGLDRGTEAFF. The CDR3 coding sequence is TGTGCCAGCGGACTAGACAGGGGGACTGAAGCTTTCTTT.

This sequence joins TRBV2 and TRBJ2-5, with TRBD2 matching 11 bases. The CDR3 consists of 15 residues. CDR1 is SNHLY, CDR2 FYNNEI, per germline. After removal of 4 bases from V and 5 bases from J, the junction contained 6 bases not matched to a gene. The CDR3 is CASSGSASGGETQYF. The CDR3 nucleotides are TGTGCCAGCAGTGGGTCGGCTAGCGGGGGGGAGACCCAGTACTTC.

A few counts support this clone. The chain employs TRBV7-9 and TRBJ2-3, with D perhaps TRBD1 (6 bases). This CDR3 comprises 16 residues. The germline CDR1 and CDR2 sequences are SEHNR and FQNEAQ (reference sequence). V gave up 6 bases and J gave up 4 bases, with 20 bases separating them. The CDR3 region has the DNA TGTGCCAGCAGTTCCGGACAGCAAATAGACCCAGATACGCAGTATTTT. Its protein is CASSSGQQIDPDTQYF.

The chain has TRBV2 and TRBJ1-1; 8 bases are shared with TRBD1. CDR1 and CDR2 (germline): SNHLY, FYNNEI. V lost 5 bases and J lost 1; bases outside the gene matches: 6. The CDR3 runs to 15 residues. The CDR3 DNA sequence: TGTGCCAGCAGTTACTCCGGACAGGGGAACACTGAAGCTTTCTTT. Amino acids: CASSYSGQGNTEAFF.

Only a few counts were recorded for this clone. The rearrangement uses TRBV19 and TRBJ1-5; tentative D call: TRBD1 (6 bases). V was clipped by 8 bases and J by 1 base, with 12 bases between them. Germline assignment: CDR1 LNHDA and CDR2 SQIVND (reference sequence). The CDR3 extends over 14 amino acids. CDR3 loop: CASDPGASNQPQHF. CDR3 DNA sequence: TGTGCCAGTGATCCAGGGGCCAGCAATCAGCCCCAGCATTTT.

V is TRBV11-3 and J is TRBJ1-6, with D possibly TRBD1 on 5 matching bases. The germline V and J ends were trimmed by 4 bases and 9 bases, with 13 bases remaining between them. Germline V gene data show CDR1 as SGHNT and CDR2 as YENEEA. This CDR3 spans 14 amino acids. This CDR3 reads CASSWDGLSSPLHF. DNA for the CDR3: TGTGCCAGCAGCTGGGACGGTCTATCTTCACCCCTCCACTTT.

The CDR3 DNA is TGTGCCAGCAGCTTGGGACGGACATTCGAGCCCCAGCATTTT. This codes for CASSLGRTFEPQHF. This sequence joins TRBV6-1 and TRBJ1-5; weak D call: TRBD1 (5 bases). V lost 6 bases and J lost 8, with 17 bases in between. This CDR3 is built from 14 residues. Per the germline V gene, CDR1 is MNHNS and CDR2 is SASEGT.

The chain recombines TRBV6-5 with TRBJ2-7, with D perhaps TRBD1 (5 bases). Trimming took off 6 bases at V and 3 bases at J, with 12 bases between the two ends. This CDR3 contains 13 residues. CDR1 is MNHEY, CDR2 SVGAGI, per germline. The CDR3 DNA follows: TGTGCCAGCAGCCGCGACAGCGTCTACGAGCAGTACTTC. This sequence encodes CASSRDSVYEQYF.

Points on this clone: Other DNA sequences in this sample translate to the same CDR3. The chain employs TRBV5-4 and TRBJ1-5, with 8 bases matching TRBD1. The CDR3 contains 14 residues. Germline V lookup: CDR1 SGHNT, CDR2 YYREEE (reference sequence). The trim removed 2 bases at V and 5 bases at J, leaving 3 bases unmatched. The CDR3 sequence is CASSFGTGDQPQHF. CDR3 coding DNA: TGTGCCAGCAGCTTCGGGACAGGAGATCAGCCCCAGCATTTT.

There are a few counts of this clone. The CDR3 nucleotides read TGTGCCAGTAGTATTGGAAGTTCTAATCAGCCCCAGCATTTT. It encodes CASSIGSSNQPQHF. The V gene is TRBV19, the J gene TRBJ1-5; D is undetermined. Deletions cut 3 bases from V and 4 bases from J, with 10 bases between. The CDR3 loop spans 14 amino acids. Germline V gene data show CDR1 as LNHDA and CDR2 as SQIVND (reference sequence).

The chain combines TRBV9 with TRBJ2-7, with a possible D match to TRBD2 (5 bases). V was shortened by 4 bases and J by 4 bases, with 6 bases between the two germline ends. Germline lookup yields CDR1 SGDLS and CDR2 YYNGEE. The CDR3 consists of 11 residues. In nucleotides, the CDR3 is TGTGCCAGCAGCCGCGGGTACGAGCAGTACTTC. Protein sequence: CASSRGYEQYF.

The rearrangement links TRBV11-2 to TRBJ2-5; 7 bases are shared with TRBD2. Germline CDR1 is SGHAT and CDR2 is FQNNGV. Trimming took 4 bases from V and 5 from J; bases not matched to a gene: 13. The CDR3 extends over 16 amino acids. CDR3 region: CASSSLRSGAGETQYF. CDR3 bases: TGTGCCAGCAGCTCCCTCCGCAGCGGGGCCGGGGAGACCCAGTACTTC.

This clone was counted a few times. V gene TRBV5-6 combines with J gene TRBJ2-5; no clear D gene. The CDR3 contains 14 residues. Trimming took off 4 bases at V and 2 bases at J, with 12 bases between the two ends. Germline V CDR1 and CDR2: SGHDT, YYEEEE. CDR3 region: CASSNKGNQETQYF. CDR3 sequence (DNA): TGTGCCAGCAGCAACAAGGGAAATCAAGAGACCCAGTACTTC.

The sample holds one count of this clone. The J gene is TRBJ1-4, the V gene TRBV29-1; possibly TRBD1 for D (5 bases). The CDR3 is 12 residues long. The V end was cut by 7 bases, the J end by 8 bases, with 14 bases between. Germline values: CDR1 SQVTM, CDR2 ANQGSEA. DNA of the CDR3: TGCAGCGGGGGACGGGGAAGAGAAAAACTGTTTTTT. Translating gives CSGGRGREKLFF. The full variable domain, completed using reference TRBV29-1 and TRBJ1-4, is SAVISQKPSRDICQRGTSLTIQCQVDSQVTMMFWYRQQPGQSLTLIATANQGSEATYESGFVIDKFPISRPNLTFSTLTVSNMSPEDSSIYLCSGGRGREKLFFGSGTQLSVL.

The chain joins TRBV4-1 to TRBJ1-1, with D possibly TRBD1 on 5 matching bases. Germline CDR1 reads MGHRA; CDR2 reads YSYEKL. The CDR3 sequence is 18 residues long. The V end lost 2 bases, the J end lost 5 bases, and 24 bases lay between the germline ends. The CDR3, as DNA: TGCGCCAGCAGCCAACCGGGGGGGGTTGGAGGGCCGGGAACTGAAGCTTTCTTT. It is translated as CASSQPGGVGGPGTEAFF.

The chain couples TRBV4-3 to TRBJ1-2; D is possibly TRBD1 (5 bases). Germline CDR1 LGHNA, CDR2 YSLEER. The V gene lost 0 bases and the J gene lost 4 bases, with 18 bases spanning the gap. This CDR3 contains 17 residues. The CDR3 sequence is CASSQERGPENPYGYTF. CDR3 DNA: TGCGCCAGCAGCCAAGAAAGGGGCCCCGAAAACCCCTATGGCTACACCTTC.

The V call is TRBV7-9, the J call TRBJ1-1, with TRBD1 matching 8 bases. The CDR3 is 14 amino acids. CDR1 is SEHNR, CDR2 FQNEAQ, per germline (reference sequence). V was clipped by 5 bases and J by 3 bases; unmatched bases: 5. The CDR3 DNA sequence: TGTGCCAGCAGCATAGACAGGGGAGACACTGAAGCTTTCTTT. This gives the protein CASSIDRGDTEAFF. Full variable domain (rest looked up from reference TRBV7-9 and TRBJ1-1): DTGVSQNPRHKITKRGQNVTFRCDPISEHNRLYWYRQTLGQGPEFLTYFQNEAQLEKSRLLSDRFSAERPKGSFSTLEIQRTEQGDSAMYLCASSIDRGDTEAFFGQGTRLTVV.